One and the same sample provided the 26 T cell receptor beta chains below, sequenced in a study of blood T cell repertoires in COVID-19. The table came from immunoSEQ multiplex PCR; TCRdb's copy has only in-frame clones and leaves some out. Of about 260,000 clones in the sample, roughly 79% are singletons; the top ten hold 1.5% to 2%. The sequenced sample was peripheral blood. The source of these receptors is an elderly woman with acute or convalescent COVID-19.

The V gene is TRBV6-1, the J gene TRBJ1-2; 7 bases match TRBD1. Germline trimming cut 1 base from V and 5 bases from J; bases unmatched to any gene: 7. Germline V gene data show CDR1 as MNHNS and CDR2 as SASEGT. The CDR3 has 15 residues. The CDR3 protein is CASSEVPGGGYGYTF. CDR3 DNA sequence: TGTGCCAGCAGTGAAGTCCCAGGGGGTGGTTATGGCTACACCTTC.

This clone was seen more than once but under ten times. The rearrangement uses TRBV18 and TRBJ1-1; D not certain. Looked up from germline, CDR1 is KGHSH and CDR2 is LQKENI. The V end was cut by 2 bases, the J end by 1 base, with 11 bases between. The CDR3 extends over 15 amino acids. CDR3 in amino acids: CASSPGQATNTEAFF. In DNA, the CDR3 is TGTGCCAGCTCACCAGGGCAGGCGACGAACACTGAAGCTTTCTTT.

DNA of the CDR3: TGTGCCAGCAGCGTAGCACAGGGATGGGGCTACACCTTC. Translation gives CASSVAQGWGYTF. The genes are TRBV9 and TRBJ1-2; D perhaps matches TRBD1 (6 bases). Trimming stripped 0 bases from V and 8 bases from J, with 11 bases between. The CDR3 runs to 13 residues. Germline CDR1 reads SGDLS; CDR2 reads YYNGEE.

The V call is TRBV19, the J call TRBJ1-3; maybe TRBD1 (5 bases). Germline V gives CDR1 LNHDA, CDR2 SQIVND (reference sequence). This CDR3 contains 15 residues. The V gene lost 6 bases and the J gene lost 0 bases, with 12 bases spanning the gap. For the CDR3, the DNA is TGTGCCAGTAGCCAGGGTCTAACCTCTGGAAACACCATATATTTT. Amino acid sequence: CASSQGLTSGNTIYF.

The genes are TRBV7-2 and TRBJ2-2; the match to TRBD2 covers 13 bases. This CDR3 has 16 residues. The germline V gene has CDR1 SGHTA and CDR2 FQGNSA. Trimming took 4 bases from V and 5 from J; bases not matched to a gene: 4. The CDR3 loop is CASSSGLAGTTGELFF. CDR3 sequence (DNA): TGTGCCAGCAGCTCGGGACTAGCGGGGACAACCGGGGAGCTGTTTTTT.

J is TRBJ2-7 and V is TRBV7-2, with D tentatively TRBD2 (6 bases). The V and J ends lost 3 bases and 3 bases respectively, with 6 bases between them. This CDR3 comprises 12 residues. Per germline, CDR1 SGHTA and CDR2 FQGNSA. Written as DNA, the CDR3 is TGTGCCAGCAGCTTGGACTACTACGAGCAGTACTTC. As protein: CASSLDYYEQYF.

The CDR3 nucleotides are TGTGCCAGCTCCGGGGGACAGATTGAAAAACTGTTTTTT. Amino acids: CASSGGQIEKLFF. The V call is TRBV18, the J call TRBJ1-4; 7 nucleotides align to TRBD1. The CDR3 sequence is 13 residues long. Germline values: CDR1 KGHSH, CDR2 LQKENI. V was pared by 6 bases and J by 7 bases, with 5 bases of the junction left unmatched. The whole variable domain, remainder taken from reference TRBV18 and TRBJ1-4, is NAGVMQNPRHLVRRRGQEARLRCSPMKGHSHVYWYRQLPEEGLKFMVYLQKENIIDESGMPKERFSAEFPKEGPSILRIQQVVRGDSAAYFCASSGGQIEKLFFGSGTQLSVL.

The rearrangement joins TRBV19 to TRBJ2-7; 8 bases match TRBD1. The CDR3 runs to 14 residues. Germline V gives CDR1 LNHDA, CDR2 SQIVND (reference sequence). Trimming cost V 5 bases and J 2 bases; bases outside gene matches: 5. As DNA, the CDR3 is TGTGCCAGTAGTTCGTGGACAGGGACCTACGAGCAGTACTTC. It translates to CASSSWTGTYEQYF.

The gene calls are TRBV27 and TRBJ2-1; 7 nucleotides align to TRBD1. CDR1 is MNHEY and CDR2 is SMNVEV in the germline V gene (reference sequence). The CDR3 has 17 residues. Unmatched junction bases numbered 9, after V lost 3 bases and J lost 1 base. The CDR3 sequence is CASSFRGTVGSYNEQFF. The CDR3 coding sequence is TGTGCCAGCAGTTTTAGGGGGACAGTTGGGTCCTACAATGAGCAGTTCTTC.

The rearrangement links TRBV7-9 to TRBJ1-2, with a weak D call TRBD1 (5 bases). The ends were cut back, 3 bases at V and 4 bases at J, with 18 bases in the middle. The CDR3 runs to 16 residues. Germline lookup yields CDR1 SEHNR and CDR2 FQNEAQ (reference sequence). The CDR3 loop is CASSLLSAVQVYGYTF. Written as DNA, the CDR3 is TGTGCCAGCAGCTTGTTGTCGGCGGTACAGGTCTATGGCTACACCTTC.

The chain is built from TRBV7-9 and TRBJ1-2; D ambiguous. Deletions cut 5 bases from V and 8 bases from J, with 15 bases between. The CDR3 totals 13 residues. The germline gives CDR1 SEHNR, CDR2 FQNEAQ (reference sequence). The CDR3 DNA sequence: TGTGCCAGCAGCCCACCGGGAGGGATAGGCTACACCTTC. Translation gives CASSPPGGIGYTF.

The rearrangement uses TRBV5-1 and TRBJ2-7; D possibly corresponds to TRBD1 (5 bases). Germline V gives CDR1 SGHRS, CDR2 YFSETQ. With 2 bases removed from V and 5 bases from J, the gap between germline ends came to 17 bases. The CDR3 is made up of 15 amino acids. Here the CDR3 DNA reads TGCGCCAGCAGCTTAACGACCAGGGTCGCTAACGAGCAGTACTTC. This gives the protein CASSLTTRVANEQYF.

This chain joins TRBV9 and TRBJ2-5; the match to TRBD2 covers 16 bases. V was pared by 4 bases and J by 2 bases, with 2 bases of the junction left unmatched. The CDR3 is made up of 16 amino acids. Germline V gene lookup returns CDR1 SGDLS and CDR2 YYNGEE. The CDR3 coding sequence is TGTGCCAGCAGCTTGGGACTAGCGGGGGGGCAAGAGACCCAGTACTTC. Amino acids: CASSLGLAGGQETQYF.

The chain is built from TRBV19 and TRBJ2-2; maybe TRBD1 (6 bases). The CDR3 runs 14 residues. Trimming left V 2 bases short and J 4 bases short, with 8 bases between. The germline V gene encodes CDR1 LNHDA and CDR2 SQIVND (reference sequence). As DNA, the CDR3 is TGTGCCAGTAGTATAAGAGGGGGCACCGGGGAGCTGTTTTTT. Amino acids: CASSIRGGTGELFF.

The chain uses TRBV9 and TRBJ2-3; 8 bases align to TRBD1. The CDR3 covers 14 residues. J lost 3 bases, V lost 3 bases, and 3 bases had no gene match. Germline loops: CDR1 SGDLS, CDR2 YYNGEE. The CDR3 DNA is TGTGCCAGCAGCGACCAGGGGGCAACAGATACGCAGTATTTT. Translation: CASSDQGATDTQYF.

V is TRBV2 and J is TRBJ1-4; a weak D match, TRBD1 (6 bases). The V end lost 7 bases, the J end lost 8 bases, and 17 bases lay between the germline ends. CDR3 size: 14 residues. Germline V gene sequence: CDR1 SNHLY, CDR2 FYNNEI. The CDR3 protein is CASTTGRSGEKLFF. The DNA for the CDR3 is TGTGCCAGCACAACAGGGCGAAGTGGCGAAAAACTGTTTTTT. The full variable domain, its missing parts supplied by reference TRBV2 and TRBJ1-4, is EPEVTQTPSHQVTQMGQEVILRCVPISNHLYFYWYRQILGQKVEFLVSFYNNEISEKSEIFDDQFSVERPDGSNFTLKIRSTKLEDSAMYFCASTTGRSGEKLFFGSGTQLSVL.

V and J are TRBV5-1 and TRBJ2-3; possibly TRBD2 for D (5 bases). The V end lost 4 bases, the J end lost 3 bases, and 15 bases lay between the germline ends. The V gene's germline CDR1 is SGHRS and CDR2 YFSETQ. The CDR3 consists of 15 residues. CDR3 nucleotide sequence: TGCGCCAGCAGCGTGGGTACTAGATCGACAGATACGCAGTATTTT. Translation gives CASSVGTRSTDTQYF. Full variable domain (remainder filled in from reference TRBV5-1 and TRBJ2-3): KAGVTQTPRYLIKTRGQQVTLSCSPISGHRSVSWYQQTPGQGLQFLFEYFSETQRNKGNFPGRFSGRQFSNSRSEMNVSTLELGDSALYLCASSVGTRSTDTQYFGPGTRLTVL.

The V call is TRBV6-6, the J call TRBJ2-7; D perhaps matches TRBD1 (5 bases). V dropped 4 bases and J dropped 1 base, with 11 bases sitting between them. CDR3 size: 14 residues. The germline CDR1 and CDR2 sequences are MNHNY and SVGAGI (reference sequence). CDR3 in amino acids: CASSSSTGSYEQYF. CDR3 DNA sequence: TGTGCCAGCAGTTCGAGTACAGGTTCCTACGAGCAGTACTTC.

CDR3 sequence: CASQTVTGNTIYF. The CDR3 DNA reads TGTGCCAGTCAGACTGTCACTGGAAACACCATATATTTT. The chain uses TRBV19 and TRBJ1-3; D is ambiguous. V was pared by 8 bases and J by 2 bases, with 10 bases between. The CDR3 covers 13 residues. Germline CDR1 is LNHDA and CDR2 is SQIVND (reference sequence).

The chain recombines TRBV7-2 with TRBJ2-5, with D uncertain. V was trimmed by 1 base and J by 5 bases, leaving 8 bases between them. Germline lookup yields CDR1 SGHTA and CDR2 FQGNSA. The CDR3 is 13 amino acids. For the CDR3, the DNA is TGTGCCAGCAGCTTAGGCCTGCGGGAGACCCAGTACTTC. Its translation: CASSLGLRETQYF.

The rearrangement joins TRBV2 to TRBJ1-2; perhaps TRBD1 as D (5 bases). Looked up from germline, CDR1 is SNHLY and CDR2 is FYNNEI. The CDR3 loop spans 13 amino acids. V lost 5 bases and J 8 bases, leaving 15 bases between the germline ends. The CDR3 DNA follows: TGTGCCAGCAGTCCAGTCTTCGGGGGGGGCTACACCTTC. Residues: CASSPVFGGGYTF.

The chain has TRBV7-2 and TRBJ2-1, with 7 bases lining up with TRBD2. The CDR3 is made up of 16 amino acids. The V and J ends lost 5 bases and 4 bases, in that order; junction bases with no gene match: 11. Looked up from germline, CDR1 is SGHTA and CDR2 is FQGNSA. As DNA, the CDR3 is TGTGCCAGCAGCCCCTGGAGCACTAGCGAATACAATGAGCAGTTCTTC. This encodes CASSPWSTSEYNEQFF.

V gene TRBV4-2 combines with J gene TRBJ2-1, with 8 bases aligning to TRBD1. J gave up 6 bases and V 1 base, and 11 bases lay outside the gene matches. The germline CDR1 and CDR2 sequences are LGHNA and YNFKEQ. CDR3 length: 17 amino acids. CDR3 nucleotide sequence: TGTGCCAGCAGCCAAGTGGGGGGCAGGGGGCCAGTCAATGAGCAGTTCTTC. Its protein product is CASSQVGGRGPVNEQFF.

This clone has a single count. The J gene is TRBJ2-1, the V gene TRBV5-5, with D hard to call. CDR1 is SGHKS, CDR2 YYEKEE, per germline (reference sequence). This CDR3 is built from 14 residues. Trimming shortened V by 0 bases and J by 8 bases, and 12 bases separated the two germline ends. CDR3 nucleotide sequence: TGTGCCAGCAGCTTGGGCGCCGCGAACGATGAGCAGTTCTTC. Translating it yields CASSLGAANDEQFF.

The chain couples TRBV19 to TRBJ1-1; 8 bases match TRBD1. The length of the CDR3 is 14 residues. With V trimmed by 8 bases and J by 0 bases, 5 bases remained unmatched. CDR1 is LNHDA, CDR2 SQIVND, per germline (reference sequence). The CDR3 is CASRPGQVNTEAFF. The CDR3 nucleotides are TGTGCCAGTCGACCGGGACAGGTGAACACTGAAGCTTTCTTT.

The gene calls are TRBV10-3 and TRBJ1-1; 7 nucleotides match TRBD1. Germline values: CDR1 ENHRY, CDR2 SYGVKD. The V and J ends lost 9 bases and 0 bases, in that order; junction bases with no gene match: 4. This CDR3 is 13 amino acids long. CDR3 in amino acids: CAITGQLNTEAFF. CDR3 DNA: TGTGCCATAACGGGACAGTTGAACACTGAAGCTTTCTTT.